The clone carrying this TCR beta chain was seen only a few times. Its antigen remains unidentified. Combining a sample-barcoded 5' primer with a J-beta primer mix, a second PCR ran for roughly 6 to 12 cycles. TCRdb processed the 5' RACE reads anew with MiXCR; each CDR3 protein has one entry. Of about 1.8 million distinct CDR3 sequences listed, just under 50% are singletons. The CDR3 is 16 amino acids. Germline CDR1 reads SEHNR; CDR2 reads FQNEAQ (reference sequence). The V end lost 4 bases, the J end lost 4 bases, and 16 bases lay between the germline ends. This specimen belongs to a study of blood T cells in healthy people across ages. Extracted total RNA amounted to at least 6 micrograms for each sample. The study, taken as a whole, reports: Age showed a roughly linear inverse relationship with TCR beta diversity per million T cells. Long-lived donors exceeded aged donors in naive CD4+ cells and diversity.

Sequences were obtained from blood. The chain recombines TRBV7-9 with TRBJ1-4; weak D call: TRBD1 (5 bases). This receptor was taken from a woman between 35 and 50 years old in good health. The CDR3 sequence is CASSSARQTINEKLFF. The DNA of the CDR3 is TGTGCCAGCAGCTCTGCTCGACAGACAATTAATGAAAAACTGTTTTTT.